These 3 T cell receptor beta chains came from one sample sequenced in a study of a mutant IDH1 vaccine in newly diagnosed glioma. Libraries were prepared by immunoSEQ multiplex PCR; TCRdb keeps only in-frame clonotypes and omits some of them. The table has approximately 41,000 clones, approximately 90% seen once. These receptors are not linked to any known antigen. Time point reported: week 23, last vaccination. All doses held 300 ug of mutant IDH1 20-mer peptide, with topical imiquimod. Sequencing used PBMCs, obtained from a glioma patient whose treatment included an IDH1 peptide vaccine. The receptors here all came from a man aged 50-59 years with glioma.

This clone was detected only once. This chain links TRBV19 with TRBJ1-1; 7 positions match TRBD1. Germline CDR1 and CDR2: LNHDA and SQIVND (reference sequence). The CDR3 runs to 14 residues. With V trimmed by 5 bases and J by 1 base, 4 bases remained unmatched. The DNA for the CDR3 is TGTGCCAGTAGTGAGGACAGGTCGAACACTGAAGCTTTCTTT. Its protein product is CASSEDRSNTEAFF.

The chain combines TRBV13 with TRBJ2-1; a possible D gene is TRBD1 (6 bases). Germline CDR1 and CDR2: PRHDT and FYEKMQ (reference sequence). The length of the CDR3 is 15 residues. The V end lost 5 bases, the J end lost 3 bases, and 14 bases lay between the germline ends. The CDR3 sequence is CASSPYRAIYNEQFF. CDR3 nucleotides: TGTGCCAGCAGCCCTTACAGGGCAATCTACAATGAGCAGTTCTTC.

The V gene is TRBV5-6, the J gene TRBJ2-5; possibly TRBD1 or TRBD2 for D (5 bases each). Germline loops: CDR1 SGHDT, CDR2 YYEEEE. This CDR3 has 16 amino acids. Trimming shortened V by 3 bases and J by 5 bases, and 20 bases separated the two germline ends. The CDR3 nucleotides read TGTGCCAGCAGCTCCAGCCCGGGACCCTCTGGGGAGACCCAGTACTTC. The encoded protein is CASSSSPGPSGETQYF.